This passage covers 4 T cell receptor beta chains from one sample sequenced in a study of blood T cells in healthy people across ages. For the second PCR, which ran for about 6 to 11 cycles, a sample-barcoded 5' primer and a J-beta primer mix were used. TCRdb called the 5' RACE reads again in MiXCR, with one record for every CDR3 protein. In the table there are about 1.6 million distinct CDR3 sequences, about 35% of which are singletons. The sample consisted of blood. The receptors originated from a woman in her 30s in good health.

A remark on this clonotype: Relative to the germline gene, one junction end is altered; a read error may explain this. CDR3 protein: CTSGSSYEQYF. The DNA for the CDR3 is TGTACCAGCGGGAGTTCCTACGAGCAGTACTTC. The V gene is TRBV7-9, the J gene TRBJ2-7, with 8 nucleotides matching TRBD2. Germline V CDR1 and CDR2: SEHNR, FQNEAQ (reference sequence). The CDR3 runs 11 residues.

This chain uses TRBV11-2 with TRBJ2-5; D remains ambiguous. This CDR3 is built from 15 residues. Germline assignment: CDR1 SGHAT and CDR2 FQNNGV. The V end was cut by 1 base, the J end by 5 bases, with 14 bases between. CDR3 residues: CASSLGLKQRETQYF. CDR3 coding DNA: TGTGCCAGCAGCTTAGGACTCAAACAGAGGGAGACCCAGTACTTC.

The chain links TRBV5-6 to TRBJ2-5; TRBD1 aligns across 7 bases. The CDR3 has 15 amino acids. The germline CDR1 and CDR2 sequences are SGHDT and YYEEEE. V lost 3 bases, J lost 2 bases, and 7 bases stayed unmatched. The chain's CDR3 is CASSSRPGQQETQYF. The CDR3, as DNA: TGTGCCAGCAGCTCTAGACCGGGACAGCAAGAGACCCAGTACTTC. Using reference TRBV5-6 and TRBJ2-5 for the parts outside the CDR3, the full variable domain is DAGVTQSPTHLIKTRGQQVTLRCSPKSGHDTVSWYQQALGQGPQFIFQYYEEEERQRGNFPDRFSGHQFPNYSSELNVNALLLGDSALYLCASSSRPGQQETQYFGPGTRLLVL.

In its sample, this clonotype was seen a few times. The V gene is TRBV20-1, the J gene TRBJ2-5; 9 bases line up with TRBD2. Germline V gene lookup returns CDR1 DFQATT and CDR2 SNEGSKA (reference sequence). Trimming cost V 0 bases and J 5 bases; bases outside gene matches: 13. The CDR3 spans 17 residues. The CDR3 region is CSARDRAQRGAGETQYF. The CDR3 DNA is TGCAGTGCTAGAGATAGGGCCCAGCGGGGGGCTGGGGAGACCCAGTACTTC.